The clone carrying this T cell receptor beta chain was found once. These data come from a study of blood T cell repertoires in COVID-19. About the research overall: The United States, Italy and Spain supplied acute and convalescent COVID-19 samples.

The protocol was immunoSEQ multiplex PCR, while the TCRdb copy is restricted to in-frame clones and leaves out a portion. Of 180,000 or so clones in the sample, more than 70% were seen once. Trimming pared 4 bases from V and 12 bases from J, leaving 13 bases between. In germline, CDR1 is SEHNR, CDR2 FQNEAQ (reference sequence). The CDR3 covers 12 residues. Participant ages covered roughly 18 to 89 years across 25 or so US areas. Participants had their cohort set by participant-reported clinical history. Resolution of symptoms, clearance, or two negative PCRs was present in recovered Cohort 3 donors. V usage is TRBV7-9 and J usage is TRBJ2-1; TRBD2 might be the D (6 bases). This clonotype originated in a woman aged 25-40 years who had recovered from COVID-19. The sample was PBMCs or T cells enriched from blood (not recorded which). CDR3 sequence (DNA): TGTGCCAGCAGCTACGAGGGACTTTCGCAGTTCTTC. This sequence encodes CASSYEGLSQFF.